Listed here are 26 T cell receptor beta chains from one sample, sequenced in a study of T-cell reconstitution after alpha-beta-depleted transplantation in children. Unique molecular identifiers were incorporated when the TCRbeta library was constructed. TCRdb reprocessed the PCR reads via MiXCR and lists one record per CDR3 protein. The data show 360,000 or so distinct CDR3 sequences, around 21% seen once. The sample in question was PBMCs from the stem cell graft donor, obtained from the stem cell graft. Source of these receptors: a human donor who donated a stem cell graft to a child with acute myeloid leukemia.

The chain combines TRBV27 with TRBJ2-7; D may be TRBD2 (5 bases). V lost 8 bases to trimming and J lost 0 bases, with 8 bases between them. The V gene's germline CDR1 is MNHEY and CDR2 SMNVEV (reference sequence). CDR3 length: 12 amino acids. The CDR3 DNA sequence: TGTGCCAGCGGTACTAGCTCCTACGAGCAGTACTTC. It yields the protein CASGTSSYEQYF.

V is TRBV6-2 or TRBV6-3 and J is TRBJ2-4; 11 bases line up with TRBD2. The CDR3 length is 13 residues. In germline, CDR1 is MNHEY, CDR2 SVGEGT. Trimming removed 4 bases from V and 9 bases from J; junction bases left unmatched: 2. For the CDR3, the DNA is TGTGCCAGCAGTTCCGGGACTAGCGGCATTCAGTACTTC. As protein: CASSSGTSGIQYF.

The J gene is TRBJ2-7, the V gene TRBV20-1, with unresolved D. Trimming pared 1 base from V and 3 bases from J, leaving 10 bases between. This CDR3 has 13 amino acids. CDR1 and CDR2 (germline): DFQATT, SNEGSKA (reference sequence). The CDR3 sequence: CSARGGGHYEQYF. CDR3 DNA: TGCAGTGCTAGAGGGGGTGGGCACTACGAGCAGTACTTC.

Ten or more counts support this clonotype. The genes are TRBV4-1 and TRBJ1-2; D remains ambiguous. The germline V and J ends were trimmed by 1 base and 7 bases, with 10 bases remaining between them. The CDR3 consists of 13 residues. Germline V gene lookup returns CDR1 MGHRA and CDR2 YSYEKL. CDR3 nucleotides: TGCGCCAGCAGCCAAGCAGGATTGAGTGGCTACACCTTC. As protein: CASSQAGLSGYTF.

This clonotype was observed a few times. The V and J genes are TRBV12-3 or TRBV12-4 and TRBJ2-3, with D possibly TRBD2 on 6 matching bases. CDR3 length: 16 amino acids. V dropped 3 bases and J dropped 0 bases, with 13 bases sitting between them. The CDR3 sequence is CASSFTSSASTDTQYF. Here the CDR3 DNA reads TGTGCCAGCAGTTTTACTAGCTCTGCGAGCACAGATACGCAGTATTTT.

This rearrangement joins TRBV4-1 to TRBJ2-3; tentative D call: TRBD2 (6 bases). Deletions cut 8 bases from V and 7 bases from J, with 10 bases between. The CDR3 sequence is 11 residues long. Looked up from germline, CDR1 is MGHRA and CDR2 is YSYEKL. In DNA form, the CDR3 reads TGCGCCAGCGCCGGACTAAATACGCAGTATTTT. Translating it yields CASAGLNTQYF.

This clonotype has only a few counts. The chain carries TRBV12-3 or TRBV12-4 and TRBJ2-7; TRBD2 matches 12 bases. The CDR3 contains 16 residues. The ends lost 0 bases at V and 4 bases at J; junction bases unmatched: 4. The chain's CDR3 is CASSLALAGGLYEQYF. DNA of the CDR3: TGTGCCAGCAGTTTAGCCCTAGCGGGAGGGTTGTACGAGCAGTACTTC.

CDR3 loop: CASSSGTGFYNEQFF. CDR3 nucleotide sequence: TGTGCCAGCAGTTCCGGGACAGGGTTCTACAATGAGCAGTTCTTC. The chain joins TRBV6-2 or TRBV6-3 to TRBJ2-1; 9 positions agree with TRBD1. This CDR3 comprises 15 residues. Trimming at V came to 4 bases and at J to 3 bases, leaving 4 bases not matched to a gene. Per germline, CDR1 MNHEY and CDR2 SVGEGT.

The V call is TRBV9, the J call TRBJ2-5; TRBD2 agrees at 9 bases. The ends lost 0 bases at V and 5 bases at J; junction bases unmatched: 8. The CDR3 has 16 amino acids. CDR1 and CDR2 from the germline V gene are SGDLS and YYNGEE. The DNA of the CDR3 is TGTGCCAGCAGCGTAGCGGGGTTAAGCGGGAGGGAGACCCAGTACTTC. Translation gives CASSVAGLSGRETQYF.

This chain links TRBV3-1 with TRBJ2-5; D is undetermined. CDR1 is LGHDT, CDR2 YNNKEL, per germline (reference sequence). Trimming left V 8 bases short and J 1 base short, with 17 bases between. The CDR3 runs 15 residues. The CDR3 sequence is CASSQSPLSQETQYF. CDR3 coding DNA: TGTGCCAGCTCGCAAAGTCCGCTATCCCAAGAGACCCAGTACTTC.

The chain links TRBV7-8 to TRBJ2-3; D is possibly TRBD2 (6 bases). Germline V gives CDR1 SGHVS, CDR2 FQNEAQ. V was cut by 1 base and J by 2 bases, with 7 bases left in between. The CDR3 spans 14 residues. The DNA of the CDR3 is TGTGCCAGCAGCTTAGGGGAGGTCACAGATACGCAGTATTTT. It translates to CASSLGEVTDTQYF.

This clonotype has ten or more counts. The chain has TRBV29-1 and TRBJ1-2; tentatively, D is TRBD1 (5 bases). The CDR3 runs to 8 residues. The V gene's germline CDR1 is SQVTM and CDR2 ANQGSEA. The V end lost 3 bases, the J end lost 14 bases, and 7 bases lay between the germline ends. The CDR3 protein is CSVDGGTF. CDR3 DNA sequence: TGCAGCGTTGATGGGGGGACCTTC. The full variable domain, its missing parts supplied by reference TRBV29-1 and TRBJ1-2, is SAVISQKPSRDICQRGTSLTIQCQVDSQVTMMFWYRQQPGQSLTLIATANQGSEATYESGFVIDKFPISRPNLTFSTLTVSNMSPEDSSIYLCSVDGGTFGSGTRLTVV.

This clonotype was seen a few times. CDR3 in amino acids: CASSFRASTDTQYF. The CDR3 nucleotides are TGTGCCAGCAGCTTCCGGGCTAGCACAGATACGCAGTATTTT. The V call is TRBV7-8, the J call TRBJ2-3, with no clear D. The CDR3 spans 14 residues. Germline CDR1 is SGHVS and CDR2 is FQNEAQ. The germline V and J ends were trimmed by 3 bases and 0 bases, with 7 bases remaining between them.

The table lists this clonotype with a few counts. The chain recombines TRBV9 with TRBJ2-5, with no clear D. The V gene lost 0 bases and the J gene lost 4 bases, with 13 bases spanning the gap. The CDR3 covers 15 residues. The V gene's germline CDR1 is SGDLS and CDR2 YYNGEE. The CDR3: CASSVGGQSGETQYF. Here the CDR3 DNA reads TGTGCCAGCAGCGTAGGTGGGCAGTCAGGAGAGACCCAGTACTTC.

V usage is TRBV10-3 and J usage is TRBJ2-7, with D unresolved. The germline gives CDR1 ENHRY, CDR2 SYGVKD. The CDR3 has 13 amino acids. The V gene lost 0 bases and the J gene lost 5 bases, with 8 bases spanning the gap. The CDR3 region is CAISESRSHEQYF. The CDR3 nucleotides read TGTGCCATCAGTGAGTCCCGCAGCCACGAGCAGTACTTC.

This clonotype was counted ten times or more. The chain combines TRBV12-3 or TRBV12-4 with TRBJ2-5; 9 bases align to TRBD1. This CDR3 region has 14 residues. J was trimmed by 5 bases and V by 3 bases; bases with no gene match: 4. CDR3 DNA sequence: TGTGCCAGCAGTTTGGGACAGGGAGTGGAGACCCAGTACTTC. Protein sequence: CASSLGQGVETQYF.

The rearrangement joins TRBV12-3 or TRBV12-4 to TRBJ2-1; D possibly corresponds to TRBD1 (5 bases). The CDR3 has 11 residues. Deletions cut 2 bases from V and 11 bases from J, with 7 bases between. The CDR3 DNA follows: TGTGCCAGCAGTTTAAGGGGAAAGCAGTTCTTC. It specifies CASSLRGKQFF.

This clonotype has more than one count but fewer than ten. The rearrangement joins TRBV12-3 or TRBV12-4 to TRBJ2-1, with 9 bases aligning to TRBD2. The CDR3 has 21 amino acids. Trimming removed 4 bases from V and 0 bases from J; junction bases left unmatched: 19. The CDR3 is CASSSPARASGTLSSYNEQFF. Here the CDR3 DNA reads TGTGCCAGCAGTTCCCCCGCGAGGGCTAGCGGGACCCTGAGCTCCTACAATGAGCAGTTCTTC.

This clonotype was counted between two and nine times. The genes are TRBV4-3 and TRBJ2-1; D is perhaps TRBD2 (5 bases). The ends were cut back, 3 bases at V and 9 bases at J, with 18 bases in the middle. CDR1 and CDR2 from the germline V gene are LGHNA and YSLEER. CDR3 length equals 15 residues. CDR3 sequence: CASSQDLPRLAEQFF. CDR3 in DNA: TGCGCCAGCAGCCAGGACTTACCCCGACTGGCTGAGCAGTTCTTC.

This clonotype appeared a few times. This rearrangement joins TRBV20-1 to TRBJ2-7; 10 bases agree with TRBD2. Trimming at V came to 5 bases and at J to 0 bases, leaving 16 bases not matched to a gene. The germline V gene encodes CDR1 DFQATT and CDR2 SNEGSKA (reference sequence). The CDR3 sequence is 18 residues long. The CDR3: CSASTGRGLATYSYEQYF. CDR3 bases: TGCAGTGCTTCTACAGGGAGGGGACTAGCGACCTACTCCTACGAGCAGTACTTC.

The rearrangement links TRBV5-1 to TRBJ2-5, with a possible D match to TRBD1 (5 bases). This CDR3 has 13 amino acids. Germline V lookup: CDR1 SGHRS, CDR2 YFSETQ. Deletions cut 4 bases from V and 5 bases from J, with 12 bases between. This CDR3 reads CASSGGAKETQYF. For the CDR3, the DNA is TGCGCCAGCAGCGGTGGGGCCAAGGAGACCCAGTACTTC.

J is TRBJ2-3 and V is TRBV12-3 or TRBV12-4; unclear D gene. The V end was cut by 5 bases, the J end by 2 bases, with 11 bases between. The CDR3 length is 14 residues. The CDR3 DNA reads TGTGCCAGCAGTCAGGACCCATACACAGATACGCAGTATTTT. This gives the protein CASSQDPYTDTQYF.

The chain has TRBV7-2 and TRBJ2-7; 8 bases align to TRBD2. This CDR3 contains 14 residues. The V gene's germline CDR1 is SGHTA and CDR2 FQGNSA. The V gene end was trimmed by 0 bases and the J gene end by 6 bases; junction bases not matched to a gene: 4. The CDR3 bases are TGTGCCAGCAGCTTAGCCGGGAGGGCCGGCGAGCAGTACTTC. It translates to CASSLAGRAGEQYF.

This clonotype came up a few times. CDR3 sequence (DNA): TGTGCCACCAGCAGACGGCAGAACTACAATGAGCAGTTCTTC. Protein product: CATSRRQNYNEQFF. The chain joins TRBV15 to TRBJ2-1; no firm D call. CDR1 is LNHNV, CDR2 YYDKDF, per germline (reference sequence). The CDR3 totals 14 residues. V was cut by 2 bases and J by 3 bases, with 8 bases left in between.

This clonotype was recorded a few times. The chain is built from TRBV20-1 and TRBJ2-3, with 12 bases fitting TRBD1. The CDR3 totals 15 residues. V shed 6 bases and J 6 bases; nucleotides not matched to a gene: 10. The germline V gene encodes CDR1 DFQATT and CDR2 SNEGSKA (reference sequence). CDR3 loop: CSASYPGTGGDTQYF. The CDR3 DNA follows: TGCAGTGCCAGTTACCCGGGGACAGGGGGCGATACGCAGTATTTT.

In this sample, this clonotype turned up a few times. V and J are TRBV11-2 and TRBJ1-4; D may be TRBD1 (5 bases). Germline V gene data show CDR1 as SGHAT and CDR2 as FQNNGV. V was trimmed by 0 bases and J by 5 bases, leaving 10 bases between them. The CDR3 runs 15 residues. In DNA form, the CDR3 reads TGTGCCAGCAGCTTAGAAGGGGCGGCCAATGAAAAACTGTTTTTT. Its protein product is CASSLEGAANEKLFF.